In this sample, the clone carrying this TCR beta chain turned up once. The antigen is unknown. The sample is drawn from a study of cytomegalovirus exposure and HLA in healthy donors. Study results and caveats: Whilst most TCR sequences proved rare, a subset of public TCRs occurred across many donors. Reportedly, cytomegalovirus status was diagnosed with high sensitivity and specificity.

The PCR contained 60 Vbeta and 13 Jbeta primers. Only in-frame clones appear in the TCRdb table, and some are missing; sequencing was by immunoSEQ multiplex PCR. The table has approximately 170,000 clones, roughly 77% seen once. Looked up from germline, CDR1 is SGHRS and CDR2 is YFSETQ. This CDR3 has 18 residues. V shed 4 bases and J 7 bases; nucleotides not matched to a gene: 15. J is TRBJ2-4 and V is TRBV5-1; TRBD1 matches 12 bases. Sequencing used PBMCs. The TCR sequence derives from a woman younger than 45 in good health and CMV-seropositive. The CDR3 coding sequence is TGCGCCAGCAGCGAAACTCCCGGGACAGGGGGCGTTAATAACATTCAGTACTTC. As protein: CASSETPGTGGVNNIQYF.